The T cell receptor (beta chain) under discussion was sequenced for a study of T cell responses to AZD1222 COVID-19 vaccine. The study, taken as a whole, reports: Vaccination with two AZD1222 doses was followed by a rise in Spike-specific TCR breadth and depth. Among those given AZD1222, only five or six were seropositive at baseline. Donors were chiefly white British, with a greater number of females, and clonal diversity was perhaps underestimated.

In regard to this clone: Its antigen remains unidentified.

Produced via immunoSEQ multiplex PCR; TCRdb's table is partial and in-frame only. This table has 120,000 or so clones, about nine tenths appearing once. In germline, CDR1 is LGHNA, CDR2 YSLEER. The CDR3 runs 16 residues. J lost 8 bases, V lost 1 base, and 6 bases had no gene match. The sequencing used peripheral blood, collected on day 0 of MenACWY control vaccination. The V call is TRBV4-3, the J call TRBJ1-4, with 11 positions matching TRBD1. This sequence originates from an adult in good health. The CDR3 DNA follows: TGCGCCAGCAGCCAAGGGGGACAGGGGGGTGGCGAAAAACTGTTTTTT. Residues: CASSQGGQGGGEKLFF.